This T cell receptor beta chain was found in a study of T cell changes during pregnancy in multiple sclerosis. The table came from immunoSEQ multiplex PCR; TCRdb's copy has only in-frame clones and leaves some out. The data hold 35,000 to 45,000 clones, with roughly 89% observed a single time. The CDR3 sequence is 13 residues long. Trimming stripped 6 bases from V and 2 bases from J, with 10 bases between. In germline, CDR1 is ENHRY, CDR2 SYGVKD. The V call is TRBV10-3, the J call TRBJ1-2, with D maybe TRBD1 (5 bases). This material consisted of CD4+ T cells from peripheral blood mononuclear cells, taken after pregnancy. The receptor comes from a female donor in good health, enrolled as a control in a pregnancy study. The CDR3: CAISQGGNYGYTF. The CDR3, as DNA: TGTGCCATCAGCCAGGGTGGAAACTATGGCTACACCTTC.